Described below is a single TCR beta chain sequence and its context. Every isolated RNA sample was fully reverse transcribed, so sequencing captured expressed TCRB transcripts. Sequenced by immunoSEQ multiplex PCR; TCRdb stores in-frame clones only, minus some. This table has roughly 240,000 clones, 55% to 70% appearing once. The data were taken from a study of beta chain features in type 1 diabetes. One heparinised draw, averaging about 116 mL, was taken per donor. The CDR3 length is 11 residues. V was shortened by 2 bases and J by 7 bases, with 7 bases between the two germline ends. Germline assignment: CDR1 SGHDT and CDR2 YYEEEE.

Sequenced: naive CD4+ T cells from blood. This chain connects TRBV5-6 to TRBJ2-7; no clear D gene. This clonotype was sampled from a man aged 30 to 45 in good health. CDR3 amino acids: CASSFIEEQYF. The CDR3 nucleotides are TGTGCCAGCAGCTTTATAGAAGAGCAGTACTTC.